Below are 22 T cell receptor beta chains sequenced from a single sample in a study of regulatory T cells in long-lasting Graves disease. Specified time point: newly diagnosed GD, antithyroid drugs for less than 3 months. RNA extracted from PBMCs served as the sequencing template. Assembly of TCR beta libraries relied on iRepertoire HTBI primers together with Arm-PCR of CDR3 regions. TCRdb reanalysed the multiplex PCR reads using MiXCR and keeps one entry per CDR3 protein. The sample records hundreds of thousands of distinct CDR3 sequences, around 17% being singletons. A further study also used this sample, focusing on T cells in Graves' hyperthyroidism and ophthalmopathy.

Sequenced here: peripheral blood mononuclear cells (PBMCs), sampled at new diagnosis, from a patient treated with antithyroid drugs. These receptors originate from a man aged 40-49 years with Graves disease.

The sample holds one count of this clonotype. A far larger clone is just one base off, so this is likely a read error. The CDR3 coding sequence is TGTGCCAGCAGGTTAGGGGGCGTACGGACGTACGAGCAGTACTTC. Translation gives CASRLGGVRTYEQYF. The chain couples TRBV11-2 to TRBJ2-7; TRBD1 agrees at 7 bases. The CDR3 contains 15 residues. Germline CDR1 SGHAT, CDR2 FQNNGV.

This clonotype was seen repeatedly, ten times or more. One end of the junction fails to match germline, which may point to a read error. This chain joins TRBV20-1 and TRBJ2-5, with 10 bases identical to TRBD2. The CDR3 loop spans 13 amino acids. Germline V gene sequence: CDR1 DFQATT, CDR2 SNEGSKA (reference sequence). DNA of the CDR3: TGCAGTTCTAGCGGGGGCCACCAAGAGACCCAGTACTTC. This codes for CSSSGGHQETQYF.

CDR3 DNA: TGTGCCACCAGTGATTCCCACCTCAAACAGGGTAGCAATGAGCAGTTCTTC. Encoded protein: CATSDSHLKQGSNEQFF. This chain uses TRBV24-1 with TRBJ2-1; a possible D gene is TRBD1 (6 bases). CDR1 KGHDR and CDR2 SFDVKD come from the germline V gene. The CDR3 sequence is 17 residues long. V was trimmed by 2 bases and J by 6 bases, leaving 19 bases between them.

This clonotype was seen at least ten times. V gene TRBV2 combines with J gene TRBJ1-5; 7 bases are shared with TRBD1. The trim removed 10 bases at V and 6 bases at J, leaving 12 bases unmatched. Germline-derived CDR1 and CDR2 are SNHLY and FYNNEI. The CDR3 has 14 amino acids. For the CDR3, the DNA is TGTGCCACCTCGACAGGGAATAATCCTCAGCCCCAGCATTTT. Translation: CATSTGNNPQPQHF.

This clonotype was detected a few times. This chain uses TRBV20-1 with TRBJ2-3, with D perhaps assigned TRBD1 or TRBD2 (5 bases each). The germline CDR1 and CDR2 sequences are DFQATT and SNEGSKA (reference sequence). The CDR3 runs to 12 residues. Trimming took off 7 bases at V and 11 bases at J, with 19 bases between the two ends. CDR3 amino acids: CSESPQVARQYF. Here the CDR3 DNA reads TGCAGTGAGAGCCCACAGGTAGCGAGGCAGTATTTT.

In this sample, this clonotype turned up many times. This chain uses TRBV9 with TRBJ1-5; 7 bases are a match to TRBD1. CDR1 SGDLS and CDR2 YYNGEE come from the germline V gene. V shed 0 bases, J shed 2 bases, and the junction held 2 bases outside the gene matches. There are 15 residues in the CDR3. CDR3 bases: TGTGCCAGCAGCGTAGGTCAGGGGGGCAATCAGCCCCAGCATTTT. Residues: CASSVGQGGNQPQHF.

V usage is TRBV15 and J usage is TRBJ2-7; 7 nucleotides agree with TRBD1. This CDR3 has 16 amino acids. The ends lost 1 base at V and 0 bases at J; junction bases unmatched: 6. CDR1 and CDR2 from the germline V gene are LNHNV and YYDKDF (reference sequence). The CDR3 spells CATSRGFGTVSYEQYF. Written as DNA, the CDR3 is TGTGCCACCAGCAGAGGGTTTGGGACAGTCTCCTACGAGCAGTACTTC.

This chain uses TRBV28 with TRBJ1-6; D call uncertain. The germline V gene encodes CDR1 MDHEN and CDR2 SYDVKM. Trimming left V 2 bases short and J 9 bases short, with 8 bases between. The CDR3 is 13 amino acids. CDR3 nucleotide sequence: TGTGCCAGCAGTTTAGCGGGAGTTTCACCCCTCCACTTT. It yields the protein CASSLAGVSPLHF.

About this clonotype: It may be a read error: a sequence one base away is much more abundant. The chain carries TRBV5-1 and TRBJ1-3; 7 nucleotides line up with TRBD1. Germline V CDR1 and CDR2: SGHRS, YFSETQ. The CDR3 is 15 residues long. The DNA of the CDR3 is TGCGCCAGCAGCCCATGGACAGGCTCTGGAAACACCACATATTTT. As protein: CASSPWTGSGNTTYF.

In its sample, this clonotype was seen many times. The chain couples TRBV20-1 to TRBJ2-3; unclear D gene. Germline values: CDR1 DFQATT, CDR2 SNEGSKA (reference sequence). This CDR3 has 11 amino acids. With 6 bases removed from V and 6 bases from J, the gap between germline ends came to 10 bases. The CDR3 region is CSASLADTQYF. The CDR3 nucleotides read TGCAGTGCCAGCCTTGCGGATACGCAGTATTTT.

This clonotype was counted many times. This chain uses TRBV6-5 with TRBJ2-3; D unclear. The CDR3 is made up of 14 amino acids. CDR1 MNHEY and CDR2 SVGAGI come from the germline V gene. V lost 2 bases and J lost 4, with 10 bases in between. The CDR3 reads CASSYGRNADTQYF. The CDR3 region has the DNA TGTGCCAGCAGTTACGGCAGGAACGCAGATACGCAGTATTTT.

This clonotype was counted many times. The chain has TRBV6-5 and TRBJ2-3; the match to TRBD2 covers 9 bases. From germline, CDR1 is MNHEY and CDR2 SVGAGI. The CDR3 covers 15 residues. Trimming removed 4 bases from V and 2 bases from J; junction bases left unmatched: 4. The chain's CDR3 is CASSSSGTNTDTQYF. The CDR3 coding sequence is TGTGCCAGCAGTTCTAGCGGGACTAACACAGATACGCAGTATTTT.

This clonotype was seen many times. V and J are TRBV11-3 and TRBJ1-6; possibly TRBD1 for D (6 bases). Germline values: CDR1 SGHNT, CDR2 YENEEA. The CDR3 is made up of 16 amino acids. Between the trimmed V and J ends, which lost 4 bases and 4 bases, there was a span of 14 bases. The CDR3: CASSSSVRGYNSPLHF. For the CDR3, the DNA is TGTGCCAGCAGCTCATCGGTTAGGGGGTATAATTCACCCCTCCACTTT.

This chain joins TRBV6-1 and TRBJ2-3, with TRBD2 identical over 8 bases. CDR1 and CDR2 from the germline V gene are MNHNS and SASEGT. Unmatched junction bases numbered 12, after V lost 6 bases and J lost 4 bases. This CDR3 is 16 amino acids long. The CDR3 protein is CASRTTSGRGPDTQYF. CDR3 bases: TGTGCCAGCAGGACCACTAGCGGTCGGGGCCCAGATACGCAGTATTTT.

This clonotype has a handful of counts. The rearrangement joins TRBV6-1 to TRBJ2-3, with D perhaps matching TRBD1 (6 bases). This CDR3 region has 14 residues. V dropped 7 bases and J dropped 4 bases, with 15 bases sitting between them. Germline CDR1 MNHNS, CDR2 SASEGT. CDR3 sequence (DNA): TGTGCCAGCAAGGGGTCAGGGGCAGCAGATACGCAGTATTTT. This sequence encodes CASKGSGAADTQYF.

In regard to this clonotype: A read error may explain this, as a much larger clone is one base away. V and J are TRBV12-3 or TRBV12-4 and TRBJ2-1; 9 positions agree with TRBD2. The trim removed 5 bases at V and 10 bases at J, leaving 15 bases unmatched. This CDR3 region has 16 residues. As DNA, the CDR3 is TGTGCCAGCAGTCGCCAAGCCGGCGGGGGGGCTGGGGAGCAGTTCTTC. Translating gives CASSRQAGGGAGEQFF.

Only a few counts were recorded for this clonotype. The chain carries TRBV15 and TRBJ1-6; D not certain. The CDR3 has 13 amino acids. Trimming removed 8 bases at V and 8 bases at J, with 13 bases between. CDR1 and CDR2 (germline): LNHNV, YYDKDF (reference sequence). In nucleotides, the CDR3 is TGTGCCACCCGGCCCTCACCCCATTCACCCCTCCACTTT. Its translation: CATRPSPHSPLHF. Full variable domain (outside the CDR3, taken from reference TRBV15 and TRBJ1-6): DAMVIQNPRYQVTQFGKPVTLSCSQTLNHNVMYWYQQKSSQAPKLLFHYYDKDFNNEADTPDNFQSRRPNTSFCFLDIRSPGLGDTAMYLCATRPSPHSPLHFGNGTRLTVT.

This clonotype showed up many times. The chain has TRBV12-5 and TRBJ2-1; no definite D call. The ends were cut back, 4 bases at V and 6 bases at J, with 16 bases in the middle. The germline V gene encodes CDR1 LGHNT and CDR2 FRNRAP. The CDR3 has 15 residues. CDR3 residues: CASGYGQDGGNEQFF. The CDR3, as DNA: TGTGCTAGTGGTTACGGTCAGGACGGCGGCAATGAGCAGTTCTTC.

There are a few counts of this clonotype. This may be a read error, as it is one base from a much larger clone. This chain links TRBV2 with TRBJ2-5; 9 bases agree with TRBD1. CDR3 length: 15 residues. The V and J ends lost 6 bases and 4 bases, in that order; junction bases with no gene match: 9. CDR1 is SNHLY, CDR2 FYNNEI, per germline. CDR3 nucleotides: TGTGCCAGCAGACCACCCGGGACAGGGAGAGAGACCCAGTACTTC. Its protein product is CASRPPGTGRETQYF.

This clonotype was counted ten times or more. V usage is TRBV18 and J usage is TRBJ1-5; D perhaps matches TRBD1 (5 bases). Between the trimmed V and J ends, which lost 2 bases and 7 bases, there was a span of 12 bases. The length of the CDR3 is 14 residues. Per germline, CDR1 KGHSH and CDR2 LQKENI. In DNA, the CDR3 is TGTGCCAGCTCACCAAGGCAGGGAGGCCAGCCCCAGCATTTT. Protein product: CASSPRQGGQPQHF.

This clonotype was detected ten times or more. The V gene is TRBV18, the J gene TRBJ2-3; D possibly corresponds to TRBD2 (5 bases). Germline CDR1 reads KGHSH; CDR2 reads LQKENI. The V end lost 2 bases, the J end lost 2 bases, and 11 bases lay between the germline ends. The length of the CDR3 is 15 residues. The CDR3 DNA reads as TGTGCCAGCTCACCAAGGGAGAGTTCCACAGATACGCAGTATTTT. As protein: CASSPRESSTDTQYF.

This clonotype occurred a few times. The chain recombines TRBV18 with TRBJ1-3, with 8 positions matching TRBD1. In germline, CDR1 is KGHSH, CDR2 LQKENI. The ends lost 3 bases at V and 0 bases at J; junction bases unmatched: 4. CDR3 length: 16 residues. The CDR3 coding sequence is TGTGCCAGCTCACCCCGGGGGACAGGCTCTGGAAACACCATATATTTT. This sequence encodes CASSPRGTGSGNTIYF.